This T cell receptor (beta chain) was captured by sequencing in a study of spatial heterogeneity in lung cancer. The CDR3 loop spans 16 amino acids. Germline V CDR1 and CDR2: SGDLS, YYNGEE. J lost 3 bases, V lost 0 bases, and 4 bases had no gene match. MiXCR, run by TCRdb on the 5' RACE reads, gives a single entry per CDR3 protein. The profile shows about 44,000 distinct CDR3 sequences, about an eighth of them singletons. Regarding time point: sample taken at primary tumor resection. Sequencing was performed on whole RNA extracted from tumor and nontumor lung tissue, or from frozen PBMC, and the material was left unsorted. Patients with untreated early-stage non-small cell lung cancer, numbering 72, were the donors. This clonotype appeared many times.

The chain employs TRBV9 and TRBJ2-2; 8 bases are a match to TRBD1. The input for sequencing was PBMCs, taken at surgery. The sequence was obtained from a male donor with early-stage non-small cell lung cancer. The CDR3 region is CASSVEGTGYTGELFF. In DNA form, the CDR3 reads TGTGCCAGCAGCGTAGAAGGGACAGGATACACCGGGGAGCTGTTTTTT.